Sequencing of this TCR beta chain was carried out in a study of T cell responses to AZD1222 COVID-19 vaccine. TCRdb's table, derived via immunoSEQ multiplex PCR, lists solely in-frame clones and lacks some. The top ten hold 5.2% of the sample, which has under 150,000 clones, around 91% seen once. The V end was cut by 5 bases, the J end by 3 bases, with 26 bases between. CDR1 is SGHNT and CDR2 is YENEEA in the germline V gene. The CDR3 extends over 19 amino acids. The TCR was taken from an adult in good health. The chain uses TRBV11-3 and TRBJ1-5, with a tentative D call TRBD1 (5 bases). The material was peripheral blood, obtained on day 0 of AZD1222 vaccination. The CDR3 sequence: CASSPRGRAPPYTNQPQHF. In DNA form, the CDR3 reads TGTGCCAGCAGCCCAAGGGGCCGGGCCCCACCTTATACCAATCAGCCCCAGCATTTT.